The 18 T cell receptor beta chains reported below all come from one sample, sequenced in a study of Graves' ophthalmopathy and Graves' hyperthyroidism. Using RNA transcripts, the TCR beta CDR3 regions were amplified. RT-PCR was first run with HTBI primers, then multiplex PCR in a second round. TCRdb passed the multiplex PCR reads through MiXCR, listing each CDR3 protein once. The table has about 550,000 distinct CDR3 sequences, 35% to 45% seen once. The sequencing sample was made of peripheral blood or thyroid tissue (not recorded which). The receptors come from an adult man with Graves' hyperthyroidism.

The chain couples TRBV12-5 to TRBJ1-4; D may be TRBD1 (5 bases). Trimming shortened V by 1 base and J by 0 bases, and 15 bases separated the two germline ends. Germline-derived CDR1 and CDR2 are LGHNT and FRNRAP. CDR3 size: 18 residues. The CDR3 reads CASGLAPDSSATNEKLFF. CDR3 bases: TGTGCTAGTGGTTTGGCCCCCGACAGCTCTGCAACTAATGAAAAACTGTTTTTT.

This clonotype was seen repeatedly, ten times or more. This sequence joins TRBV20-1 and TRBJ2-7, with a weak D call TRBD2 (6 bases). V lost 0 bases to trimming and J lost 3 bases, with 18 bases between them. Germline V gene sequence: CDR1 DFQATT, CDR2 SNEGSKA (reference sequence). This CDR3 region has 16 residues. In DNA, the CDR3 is TGCAGTGCTAGAGATGATGCGGGGCGCTTTTTCTACGAGCAGTACTTC. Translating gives CSARDDAGRFFYEQYF.

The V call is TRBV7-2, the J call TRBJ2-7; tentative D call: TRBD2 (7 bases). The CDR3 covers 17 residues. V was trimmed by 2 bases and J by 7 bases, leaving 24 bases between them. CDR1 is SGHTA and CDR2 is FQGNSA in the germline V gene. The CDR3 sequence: CASSLSLGRGGYNEQYF. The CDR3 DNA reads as TGTGCCAGCAGCTTAAGTTTGGGCAGGGGAGGGTACAATGAGCAGTACTTC.

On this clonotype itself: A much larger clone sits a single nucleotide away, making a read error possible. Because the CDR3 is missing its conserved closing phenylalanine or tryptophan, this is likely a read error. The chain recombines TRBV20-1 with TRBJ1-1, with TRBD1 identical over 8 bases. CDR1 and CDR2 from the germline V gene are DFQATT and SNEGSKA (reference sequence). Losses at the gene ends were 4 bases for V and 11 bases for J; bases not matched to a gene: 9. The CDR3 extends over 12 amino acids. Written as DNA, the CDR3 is TGCAGTGCTAACCCGGACAGGGTCTCGGCTTTCCTT. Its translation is CSANPDRVSAFL.

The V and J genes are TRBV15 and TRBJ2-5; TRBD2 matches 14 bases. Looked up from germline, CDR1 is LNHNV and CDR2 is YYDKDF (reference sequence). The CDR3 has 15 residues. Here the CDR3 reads CALRGTSGGGETQYF. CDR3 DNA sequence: TGTGCTCTCCGCGGGACTAGCGGGGGCGGGGAGACCCAGTACTTC.

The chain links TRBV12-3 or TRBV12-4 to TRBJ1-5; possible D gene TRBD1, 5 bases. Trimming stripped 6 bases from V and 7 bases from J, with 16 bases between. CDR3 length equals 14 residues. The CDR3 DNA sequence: TGTGCCAGCAGCCAAGGGGCAGGGAGGCAGCCCCAGCATTTT. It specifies CASSQGAGRQPQHF.

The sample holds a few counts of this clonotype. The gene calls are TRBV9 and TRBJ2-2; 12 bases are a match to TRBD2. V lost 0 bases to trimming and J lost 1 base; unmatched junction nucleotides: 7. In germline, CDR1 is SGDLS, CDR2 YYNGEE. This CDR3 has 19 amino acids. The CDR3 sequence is CASSVATSGRRGNTGELFF. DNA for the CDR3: TGTGCCAGCAGCGTAGCTACTAGCGGGAGGAGGGGGAACACCGGGGAGCTGTTTTTT.

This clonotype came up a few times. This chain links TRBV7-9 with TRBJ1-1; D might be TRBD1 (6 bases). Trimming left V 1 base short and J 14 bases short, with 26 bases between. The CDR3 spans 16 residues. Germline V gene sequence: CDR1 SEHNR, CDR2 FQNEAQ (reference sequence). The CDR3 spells CASSLESRGFGNEQFF. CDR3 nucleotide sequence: TGTGCCAGCAGCTTAGAGAGCAGGGGTTTCGGCAATGAGCAGTTCTTT.

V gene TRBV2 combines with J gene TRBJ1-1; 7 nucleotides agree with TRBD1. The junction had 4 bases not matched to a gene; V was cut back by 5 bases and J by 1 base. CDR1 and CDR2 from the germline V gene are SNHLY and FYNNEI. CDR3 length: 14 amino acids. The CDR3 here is CASSWKGANTEAFF. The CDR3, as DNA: TGTGCCAGCAGTTGGAAGGGGGCGAACACTGAAGCTTTCTTT.

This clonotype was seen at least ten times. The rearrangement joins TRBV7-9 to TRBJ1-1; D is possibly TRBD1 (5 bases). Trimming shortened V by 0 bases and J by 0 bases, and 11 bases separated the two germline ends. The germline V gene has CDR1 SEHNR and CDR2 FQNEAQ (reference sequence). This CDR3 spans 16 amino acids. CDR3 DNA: TGTGCCAGCAGCTTAGCCTACGGGGCCTTGAACACTGAAGCTTTCTTT. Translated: CASSLAYGALNTEAFF.

The CDR3 nucleotides are TGCAGTGCTAGCCTAAACTATGGCTACACCTTC. Residues: CSASLNYGYTF. V usage is TRBV20-1 and J usage is TRBJ1-2; unclear D gene. The germline CDR1 and CDR2 sequences are DFQATT and SNEGSKA (reference sequence). Between the trimmed V and J ends, which lost 3 bases and 2 bases, there was a span of 4 bases. The CDR3 runs to 11 residues.

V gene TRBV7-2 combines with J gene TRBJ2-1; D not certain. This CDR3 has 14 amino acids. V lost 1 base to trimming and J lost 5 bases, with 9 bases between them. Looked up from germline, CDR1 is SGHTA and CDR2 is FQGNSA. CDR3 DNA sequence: TGTGCCAGCAGCTTAGAAGGGTTCAACAATGAGCAGTTCTTC. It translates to CASSLEGFNNEQFF.

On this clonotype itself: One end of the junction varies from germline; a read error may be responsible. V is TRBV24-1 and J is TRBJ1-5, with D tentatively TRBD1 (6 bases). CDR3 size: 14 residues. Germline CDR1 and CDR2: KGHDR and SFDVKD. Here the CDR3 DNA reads TGTGCCGCCAGTGATTGGGACACCAATCGGCCCCAGCATTTT. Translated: CAASDWDTNRPQHF.

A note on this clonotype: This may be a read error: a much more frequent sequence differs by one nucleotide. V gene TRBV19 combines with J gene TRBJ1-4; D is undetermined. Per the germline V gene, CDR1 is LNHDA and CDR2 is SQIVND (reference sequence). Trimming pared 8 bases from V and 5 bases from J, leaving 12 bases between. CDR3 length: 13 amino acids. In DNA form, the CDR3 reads TGTGCCAGTGGATGGCGGTTAAATGAAAAACTGTTTTTT. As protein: CASGWRLNEKLFF.

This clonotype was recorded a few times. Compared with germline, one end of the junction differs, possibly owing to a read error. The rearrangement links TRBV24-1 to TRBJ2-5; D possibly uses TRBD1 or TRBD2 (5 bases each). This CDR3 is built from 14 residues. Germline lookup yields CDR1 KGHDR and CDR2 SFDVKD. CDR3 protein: CASSPVTGAKTQYF. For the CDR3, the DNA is TGTGCCAGCAGTCCCGTGACCGGGGCGAAGACCCAGTACTTC.

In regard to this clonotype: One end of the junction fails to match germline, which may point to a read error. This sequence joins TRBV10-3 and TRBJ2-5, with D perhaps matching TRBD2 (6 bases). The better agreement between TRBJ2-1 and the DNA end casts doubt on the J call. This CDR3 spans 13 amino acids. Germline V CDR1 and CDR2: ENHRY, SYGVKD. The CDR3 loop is CAISDGSGYEQFF. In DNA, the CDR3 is TGCGCCATCAGTGACGGGAGCGGCTATGAGCAGTTCTTC.

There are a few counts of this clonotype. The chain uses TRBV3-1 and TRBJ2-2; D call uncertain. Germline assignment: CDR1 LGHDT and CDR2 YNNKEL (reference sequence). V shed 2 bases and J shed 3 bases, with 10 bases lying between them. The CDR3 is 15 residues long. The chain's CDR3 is CASSQRGSDTGELFF. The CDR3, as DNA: TGTGCCAGCAGCCAACGCGGTAGTGACACCGGGGAGCTGTTTTTT. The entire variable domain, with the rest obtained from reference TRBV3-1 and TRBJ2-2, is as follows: DTAVSQTPKYLVTQMGNDKSIKCEQNLGHDTMYWYKQDSKKFLKIMFSYNNKELIINETVPNRFSPKSPDKAHLNLHINSLELGDSAVYFCASSQRGSDTGELFFGEGSRLTVL.

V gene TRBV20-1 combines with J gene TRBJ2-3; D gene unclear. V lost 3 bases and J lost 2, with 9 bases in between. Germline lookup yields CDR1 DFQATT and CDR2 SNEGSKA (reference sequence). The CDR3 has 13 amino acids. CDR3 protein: CSASGASTDTQYF. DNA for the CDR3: TGCAGTGCTAGTGGAGCCTCCACAGATACGCAGTATTTT.